The following is a T cell receptor (beta chain) sequence with its context. Its antigen is as yet unknown. A single record per CDR3 protein comes from TCRdb applying MiXCR to the reads. This sample yields about 740,000 distinct CDR3 sequences, of which approximately 33% are seen a single time; roughly 18% belongs to the top ten. This sample is drawn from a study of T cell repertoires in cytomegalovirus infection. Overall study: The authors used CMV epitopes that were HLA-C-restricted (recently identified) and HLA-B-restricted (well studied). An indication of both CMV infection and matching HLA type came from public TCR beta signatures.

Broader study findings: CMV-specific HLA-C-restricted TCR beta clonotypes dominated the ex vivo response. Summed frequency of public TCR beta families distinguished CMV carriers with the relevant HLA.

The CDR3 consists of 13 residues. Per the germline V gene, CDR1 is SGHRS and CDR2 is YFSETQ. Trimming stripped 4 bases from V and 15 bases from J, with 20 bases between. This specimen consisted of cultured PBMCs, obtained from culture after CMV antigen stimulation. The rearrangement joins TRBV5-1 to TRBJ1-5; D gene unclear. The sequence was obtained from a human donor in good health (CMV status not recorded). Some clones in this sample may be carry-over from other donors' samples. The CDR3 DNA follows: TGCGCCAGCAGCCTGAGGGTAGGACCTCCTTTGCATTTT. Protein: CASSLRVGPPLHF.